Below are 4 T cell receptor beta chains sequenced from a single sample in a study of blood T cell repertoires in COVID-19. Repertoires were generated with immunoSEQ multiplex PCR, while TCRdb's copy carries only in-frame clones and drops some. The sample holds some 130,000 clones, roughly nine tenths seen once. Sequencing used peripheral blood. The receptors derive from a woman in her 70s with COVID-19, enrolled during active disease.

The gene calls are TRBV30 and TRBJ2-1; 9 nucleotides match TRBD1. Germline loops: CDR1 GTSNPN, CDR2 SVGIG (reference sequence). The CDR3 has 14 residues. After removal of 6 bases from V and 10 bases from J, the junction contained 13 bases not matched to a gene. Here the CDR3 reads CACLNRDRATEQFF. The CDR3 region has the DNA TGTGCCTGCCTAAACCGGGACAGGGCGACGGAGCAGTTCTTC.

The chain has TRBV4-2 and TRBJ1-1; weak D call: TRBD1 (6 bases). Germline CDR1 is LGHNA and CDR2 is YNFKEQ. The CDR3 totals 19 residues. The V gene lost 1 base and the J gene lost 0 bases, with 21 bases spanning the gap. CDR3 in amino acids: CASSQVGARLYLMNTEAFF. The CDR3 DNA follows: TGTGCCAGCAGCCAAGTGGGGGCGCGACTTTACCTCATGAACACTGAAGCTTTCTTT.

The chain uses TRBV6-6 and TRBJ1-5, with 8 positions matching TRBD1. The CDR3 spans 16 residues. Per the germline V gene, CDR1 is MNHNY and CDR2 is SVGAGI (reference sequence). V dropped 5 bases and J dropped 3; count of bases not matched to a gene: 9. The CDR3 DNA follows: TGTGCCAGCAGTCAAGAGGACAGGGCGATCAATCAGCCCCAGCATTTT. As protein: CASSQEDRAINQPQHF.

The chain recombines TRBV12-3 or TRBV12-4 with TRBJ2-2, with D uncertain. The CDR3 length is 13 residues. V was cut by 3 bases and J by 4 bases, with 6 bases left in between. CDR3 loop: CASSFRLTGELFF. In DNA form, the CDR3 reads TGTGCCAGCAGTTTTCGACTCACCGGGGAGCTGTTTTTT.